This T cell receptor (beta chain) was identified in a study of cytomegalovirus exposure and HLA in healthy donors. Study-wide background: Previous work identified around 120 million unique TCR beta sequences from roughly 170 million T cells. Membership in the Caucasian-associated ancestry cluster was found for about four fifths of fewer than 450 genotyped donors.

V lost 5 bases and J lost 2; bases outside the gene matches: 6. Germline CDR1 reads MNHEY; CDR2 reads SMNVEV (reference sequence). There are 17 residues in the CDR3. Concerning this clone itself: Antigen: not known.

13 Jbeta primers and 60 Vbeta primers were used for the PCR. Sequenced by immunoSEQ multiplex PCR; TCRdb stores in-frame clones only, minus some. The sample holds about 150,000 clones, less than 85% seen once. Study findings and constraints: A few V segments could not be told apart, such as TRBV6-2 and TRBV6-3, and were left out. The majority of TCR sequences were rare, yet some public TCRs appeared in many donors.

The sequence was collected from a man aged 18 to 30 in good health and CMV-seronegative. The chain employs TRBV27 and TRBJ2-1, with TRBD2 identical over 13 bases. The sample consisted of PBMCs. CDR3 DNA sequence: TGTGCCAGCAGTCCCAGGACTAGCGGGAGAACCTACAATGAGCAGTTCTTC. It translates to CASSPRTSGRTYNEQFF.